The next 30 T cell receptor beta chains were all read from a single sample in a study of early T cells in non-severe SARS-CoV-2 infection. One entry per CDR3 protein, called by TCRdb with MiXCR from the 5' RACE reads. The data hold 10,000 to 13,000 distinct CDR3 sequences, with around 4.8% observed a single time. The sample comprised whole blood. The receptors originated from an adult who was a healthcare worker with PCR-confirmed SARS-CoV-2 infection or an uninfected control (not recorded which).

This clonotype has only a few counts. The J gene is TRBJ2-2, the V gene TRBV11-2; D gene ambiguous. V was shortened by 5 bases and J by 8 bases, with 12 bases between the two germline ends. The CDR3 is 13 residues long. Germline V gives CDR1 SGHAT, CDR2 FQNNGV. The CDR3 nucleotides are TGTGCCAGCAGCATCCAGCCTAGGGGGGAGCTGTTTTTT. Amino acid sequence: CASSIQPRGELFF.

This clonotype was seen at least ten times. This rearrangement joins TRBV20-1 to TRBJ2-7, with D possibly being TRBD2 (7 bases). The CDR3 totals 14 residues. V lost 7 bases to trimming and J lost 2 bases, with 18 bases between them. Germline lookup yields CDR1 DFQATT and CDR2 SNEGSKA (reference sequence). The CDR3 DNA follows: TGCAGTGTCCCGAACGGCGGGGGCCCCTACGAGCAGTACTTC. Amino acid sequence: CSVPNGGGPYEQYF.

This clonotype was detected a few times. The chain links TRBV2 to TRBJ2-7; tentative D call: TRBD1 (6 bases). The germline CDR1 and CDR2 sequences are SNHLY and FYNNEI. With 7 bases removed from V and 4 bases from J, the gap between germline ends came to 11 bases. The CDR3 sequence is 12 residues long. CDR3 sequence (DNA): TGTGCCAGCAATACAGGGTTATACGAGCAGTACTTC. Translated: CASNTGLYEQYF.

Relative to its sample, this clonotype is medium-sized. The V gene is TRBV4-1, the J gene TRBJ1-1; D may be TRBD1 (5 bases). This CDR3 has 14 residues. CDR1 and CDR2 (germline): MGHRA, YSYEKL. The V and J ends lost 0 bases and 1 base respectively, with 6 bases between them. The CDR3, as DNA: TGCGCCAGCAGCCAAGAACAGGAGAACACTGAAGCTTTCTTT. Translating gives CASSQEQENTEAFF.

A remark on this clonotype: At one end the junction does not follow the germline gene, possibly because of a read error. The chain carries TRBV7-3 and TRBJ1-1; possible D gene TRBD1, 5 bases. CDR1 is SGHTA, CDR2 FQGTGA, per germline. CDR3 size: 14 residues. CDR3: CASSLGGLSTETFF. CDR3 DNA: TGTGCCAGCAGCTTAGGGGGATTGAGCACTGAAACTTTCTTT.

This clonotype was seen many times. This sequence joins TRBV7-2 and TRBJ2-7, with D perhaps TRBD1 or TRBD2 (5 bases each). The CDR3 totals 17 residues. Trimming cost V 5 bases and J 0 bases, with 20 bases left between them. CDR1 and CDR2 (germline): SGHTA, FQGNSA. CDR3 protein: CASSPGGGWGISYEQYF. Here the CDR3 DNA reads TGTGCCAGCAGCCCCGGAGGAGGCTGGGGGATCTCCTACGAGCAGTACTTC.

This clonotype showed up many times. The V and J genes are TRBV5-1 and TRBJ2-3; D gene uncertain. V gave up 6 bases and J gave up 4 bases, with 15 bases separating them. Per germline, CDR1 SGHRS and CDR2 YFSETQ. This CDR3 is built from 14 residues. CDR3 coding DNA: TGCGCCAGCAACAAAAGGGTTGACGCAGATACGCAGTATTTT. Translation gives CASNKRVDADTQYF.

This clonotype occurred many times. The chain links TRBV7-2 to TRBJ2-5; the match to TRBD1 covers 12 bases. The trim removed 5 bases at V and 2 bases at J, leaving 6 bases unmatched. The CDR3 consists of 16 residues. The germline V gene has CDR1 SGHTA and CDR2 FQGNSA. The CDR3 protein is CASSRGTGGGQETQYF. The CDR3 DNA reads TGTGCCAGCAGCCGAGGGACAGGGGGCGGTCAAGAGACCCAGTACTTC. Drawing the rest from reference TRBV7-2 and TRBJ2-5, the complete variable domain is GAGVSQSPSNKVTEKGKDVELRCDPISGHTALYWYRQSLGQGLEFLIYFQGNSAPDKSGLPSDRFSAERTGGSVSTLTIQRTQQEDSAVYLCASSRGTGGGQETQYFGPGTRLLVL.

This clonotype occurred a few times. The chain combines TRBV20-1 with TRBJ1-4; D is unresolved. The CDR3 is made up of 14 amino acids. Per the germline V gene, CDR1 is DFQATT and CDR2 is SNEGSKA (reference sequence). The CDR3 loop reads CSALSGLINEKLFF. The DNA for the CDR3 is TGCAGCGCCTTAAGCGGGCTAATTAATGAAAAACTGTTTTTT.

Ten or more counts support this clonotype. The chain joins TRBV19 to TRBJ2-7; 8 nucleotides agree with TRBD1. This CDR3 is built from 14 residues. Looked up from germline, CDR1 is LNHDA and CDR2 is SQIVND (reference sequence). V trimming: 0 bases; J trimming: 6 bases; junction bases outside the gene matches: 4. DNA for the CDR3: TGTGCCAGTAGTATAGAGCAGGGGGCGACCGAGCAGTACTTC. This codes for CASSIEQGATEQYF.

This clonotype is categorized as medium-sized. This sequence joins TRBV20-1 and TRBJ1-1, with TRBD1 as a possible D gene (6 bases). Germline loops: CDR1 DFQATT, CDR2 SNEGSKA (reference sequence). CDR3 length: 18 residues. V lost 0 bases, J lost 7 bases, and 27 bases lay in between. CDR3 sequence reads: CSARDQLSGRTGMGEAFF. CDR3 nucleotide sequence: TGCAGTGCTAGAGATCAATTGTCAGGACGAACAGGGATGGGTGAAGCTTTCTTT.

This clonotype is labeled as medium-sized (0.01 to 0.1%). The V gene is TRBV30, the J gene TRBJ1-2; TRBD1 aligns across 9 bases. Germline V lookup: CDR1 GTSNPN, CDR2 SVGIG (reference sequence). J lost 13 bases, V lost 1 base, and 10 bases had no gene match. This CDR3 contains 13 residues. The CDR3 protein is CAWSGTGVVTSTF. Written as DNA, the CDR3 is TGTGCCTGGAGTGGGACAGGGGTGGTTACCTCCACCTTC.

This clonotype has just a few counts. The chain combines TRBV7-6 with TRBJ2-2; the D gene is possibly TRBD1 (5 bases). The CDR3 has 12 amino acids. Germline V gene sequence: CDR1 SGHVS, CDR2 FNYEAQ. V gave up 4 bases and J gave up 7 bases, with 7 bases separating them. In nucleotides, the CDR3 is TGTGCCAGCAGCTCCACAGGCGGGGAGCTGTTTTTT. As protein: CASSSTGGELFF.

This clonotype was counted between two and nine times. V usage is TRBV20-1 and J usage is TRBJ2-3; D is undetermined. This CDR3 has 16 residues. V lost 1 base and J 6 bases, leaving 20 bases between the germline ends. Germline CDR1 reads DFQATT; CDR2 reads SNEGSKA (reference sequence). The DNA of the CDR3 is TGCAGTGCTAGAGGGTCCGGGCAGATCGGAGCCGATACGCAGTATTTT. It codes for CSARGSGQIGADTQYF.

The table lists this clonotype with many counts. The V call is TRBV20-1, the J call TRBJ2-6, with D perhaps TRBD1 (5 bases). The CDR3 length is 14 residues. V lost 1 base, J lost 2 bases, and 6 bases lay in between. The germline V gene has CDR1 DFQATT and CDR2 SNEGSKA (reference sequence). The CDR3 DNA is TGCAGTGCTAGAGGGGGCCCTGGGGCCAACGTCCTGACTTTC. This sequence encodes CSARGGPGANVLTF.

Remarks on this clonotype: Given a much more abundant clone one base away, this may be a read error. The chain carries TRBV6-5 and TRBJ2-1; no clear D gene. Looked up from germline, CDR1 is MNHEY and CDR2 is SVGAGI. CDR3 size: 13 residues. The CDR3 DNA reads as TGTACCAGCAGCCCCGCTTCGGATTTTGAGCAGTTCTTC. Residues: CTSSPASDFEQFF.

To note about this clonotype: Given a much more abundant clone one base away, this may be a read error. The chain links TRBV5-4 to TRBJ2-7; D is possibly TRBD1 (5 bases). Germline V gene lookup returns CDR1 SGHNT and CDR2 YYREEE (reference sequence). The CDR3 contains 16 residues. DNA for the CDR3: TGTGTCAGCAGCATGGGGCCAAACCCTTTAACCTACGAGCAGTACTTC. This codes for CVSSMGPNPLTYEQYF.

This clonotype was detected ten times or more. The gene calls are TRBV29-1 and TRBJ2-7; unclear D gene. V was shortened by 5 bases and J by 1 base, with 6 bases between the two germline ends. Germline V gives CDR1 SQVTM, CDR2 ANQGSEA. The length of the CDR3 is 11 residues. The CDR3 bases are TGCAGCGTTCGGATTTCCTACGAGCAGTACTTC. Translating it yields CSVRISYEQYF.

By frequency in the sample, this clonotype is medium-sized (0.01 to 0.1%). The V call is TRBV20-1, the J call TRBJ2-7; TRBD2 aligns across 7 bases. Germline-derived CDR1 and CDR2 are DFQATT and SNEGSKA (reference sequence). V gave up 3 bases and J gave up 0 bases; unmatched junction bases: 2. This CDR3 is 13 amino acids long. The CDR3 coding sequence is TGCAGTGCTAGTCGCGGGGGCTCCTACGAGCAGTACTTC. Its protein product is CSASRGGSYEQYF.

By share, this clonotype counts as medium-sized. The chain combines TRBV7-3 with TRBJ2-5; 7 bases align to TRBD2. The CDR3 is made up of 14 amino acids. Germline CDR1 reads SGHTA; CDR2 reads FQGTGA. Trimming cost V 5 bases and J 7 bases; bases outside gene matches: 10. DNA of the CDR3: TGTGCCAGCAGCACGACTGGCAGGGAGGGGACCCAGTACTTC. This sequence encodes CASSTTGREGTQYF.

By proportion, this clonotype is medium-sized (0.01 to 0.1%). The chain is built from TRBV18 and TRBJ2-7, with 9 bases identical to TRBD1. Unmatched junction bases numbered 13, after V lost 4 bases and J lost 6 bases. Per the germline V gene, CDR1 is KGHSH and CDR2 is LQKENI. The length of the CDR3 is 16 residues. The CDR3 protein is CASSRTGRTGVLEQYF. The CDR3 nucleotides read TGTGCCAGCTCACGGACCGGACGGACAGGGGTGCTCGAGCAGTACTTC.

This clonotype ranks as medium-sized. The gene calls are TRBV12-3 or TRBV12-4 and TRBJ1-1; D is uncertain. This CDR3 contains 14 residues. The V end was cut by 2 bases, the J end by 0 bases, with 7 bases between. CDR3 coding DNA: TGTGCCAGCAGTTTACTCGCCATGAACACTGAAGCTTTCTTT. This codes for CASSLLAMNTEAFF.

In nucleotides, the CDR3 is TGTGCCAACACGGATGGGGGAAGGGCAAGCAATCAGCCCCAGCATTTT. Translated, it gives CANTDGGRASNQPQHF. The rearrangement joins TRBV9 to TRBJ1-5; TRBD1 is a possible D gene (5 bases). CDR1 and CDR2 from the germline V gene are SGDLS and YYNGEE. This CDR3 comprises 16 residues. The V and J ends lost 9 bases and 1 base respectively, with 20 bases between them.

This clonotype has at least ten counts. This sequence joins TRBV27 and TRBJ1-1, with D possibly being TRBD1 (6 bases). There are 19 residues in the CDR3. Germline-derived CDR1 and CDR2 are MNHEY and SMNVEV (reference sequence). V was clipped by 3 bases and J by 3 bases, with 26 bases between them. The CDR3 here is CASSFPPNRVESYDTEAFF. CDR3 DNA sequence: TGTGCCAGCAGTTTTCCGCCGAACAGGGTAGAGTCTTATGACACTGAAGCTTTCTTT.

This clonotype was seen more than once but under ten times. The J gene is TRBJ1-6, the V gene TRBV29-1; 7 bases align to TRBD1. With 4 bases clipped from V and 6 bases from J, the junction kept 3 bases outside the gene matches. CDR3 length equals 13 residues. CDR1 is SQVTM, CDR2 ANQGSEA, per germline. The CDR3 protein is CSVGTGPNSPLHF. DNA of the CDR3: TGCAGCGTTGGGACAGGCCCTAATTCACCCCTCCACTTT. Filled out from reference TRBV29-1 and TRBJ1-6, the complete variable domain reads SAVISQKPSRDICQRGTSLTIQCQVDSQVTMMFWYRQQPGQSLTLIATANQGSEATYESGFVIDKFPISRPNLTFSTLTVSNMSPEDSSIYLCSVGTGPNSPLHFGNGTRLTVT.

There are many counts of this clonotype. The gene calls are TRBV7-3 and TRBJ2-2, with D tentatively TRBD1 (6 bases). Between the trimmed V and J ends, which lost 4 bases and 6 bases, there was a span of 9 bases. Germline loops: CDR1 SGHTA, CDR2 FQGTGA. The CDR3 covers 13 residues. In DNA, the CDR3 is TGTGCCAGCAGCTGGAAGGGGGCCGGGGAGCTGTTTTTT. Its translation: CASSWKGAGELFF.

This clonotype came up many times. CDR3 loop: CSARATGGNQPQHF. CDR3 nucleotides: TGCAGTGCTAGGGCAACAGGGGGGAATCAGCCCCAGCATTTT. V and J are TRBV20-1 and TRBJ1-5; TRBD1 aligns across 8 bases. The CDR3 runs 14 residues. CDR1 DFQATT and CDR2 SNEGSKA come from the germline V gene (reference sequence). J gave up 4 bases and V 3 bases, and 5 bases lay outside the gene matches.

This clonotype appeared a few times. The chain has TRBV5-4 and TRBJ2-1; D ambiguous. Deletions cut 5 bases from V and 7 bases from J, with 10 bases between. The length of the CDR3 is 12 residues. The germline V gene has CDR1 SGHNT and CDR2 YYREEE (reference sequence). CDR3 residues: CASRDRLNEQFF. The CDR3 region has the DNA TGTGCCAGCAGGGATCGGTTGAATGAGCAGTTCTTC.

This clonotype is medium-sized (0.01 to 0.1%). The CDR3 DNA reads as TGTGCCTGGTCGAGGGGGACGGCCTACGAGCAGTACTTC. Its translation: CAWSRGTAYEQYF. The chain couples TRBV30 to TRBJ2-7; tentatively, D is TRBD1 (6 bases). CDR3 length: 13 amino acids. V was pared by 5 bases and J by 2 bases, with 13 bases between. Germline V gene data show CDR1 as GTSNPN and CDR2 as SVGIG (reference sequence).

The sample holds many counts of this clonotype. V gene TRBV4-2 combines with J gene TRBJ2-2, with TRBD2 identical over 9 bases. The V and J ends lost 1 base and 11 bases, in that order; junction bases with no gene match: 8. This CDR3 has 15 residues. Germline-derived CDR1 and CDR2 are LGHNA and YNFKEQ. The CDR3 protein is CASSQVGLAGRELFF. CDR3 nucleotides: TGTGCCAGCAGCCAAGTCGGTCTAGCGGGAAGAGAGCTGTTTTTT.